Below, 22 T cell receptor beta chains from the same sample are listed, as sequenced in a study of blood T cells in healthy people across ages. A J-beta primer mix and a sample-barcoded 5' primer were used in a second PCR of roughly 6 to 12 cycles. Each CDR3 protein gets one entry after TCRdb re-called the 5' RACE reads with MiXCR. The sample holds 780,000 or so distinct CDR3 sequences; more than 20% are singletons and the top ten take approximately 4%. These data also featured in a second study, about T cells of mothers and their children.

What was sequenced was blood. The origin of the receptors is a boy between 10 and 17 years old in good health.

The V call is TRBV20-1, the J call TRBJ2-3; D perhaps matches TRBD2 (5 bases). The CDR3 loop spans 18 amino acids. V dropped 3 bases and J dropped 0 bases, with 22 bases sitting between them. Germline CDR1 reads DFQATT; CDR2 reads SNEGSKA (reference sequence). CDR3: CSASAPSPGPPSTDTQYF. CDR3 sequence (DNA): TGCAGTGCTAGCGCCCCTAGCCCGGGCCCCCCTAGCACAGATACGCAGTATTTT.

The V gene is TRBV4-3, the J gene TRBJ2-2, with a possible D match to TRBD1 (6 bases). This CDR3 contains 15 residues. Germline V lookup: CDR1 LGHNA, CDR2 YSLEER. Trimming removed 1 base at V and 2 bases at J, with 8 bases between. The CDR3 spells CASSQGGHNTGELFF. The CDR3 region has the DNA TGCGCCAGCAGCCAAGGGGGACATAACACCGGGGAGCTGTTTTTT.

This clonotype has a handful of counts. CDR3 amino acids: CACSEARETQYF. The CDR3 DNA follows: TGTGCCTGCTCTGAGGCCCGGGAGACCCAGTACTTC. This chain connects TRBV28 to TRBJ2-5; no definite D call. Trimming shortened V by 11 bases and J by 5 bases, and 15 bases separated the two germline ends. The germline V gene has CDR1 MDHEN and CDR2 SYDVKM. This CDR3 contains 12 residues.

The chain recombines TRBV20-1 with TRBJ2-7; 11 bases line up with TRBD2. Germline V gene lookup returns CDR1 DFQATT and CDR2 SNEGSKA (reference sequence). V trimming: 6 bases; J trimming: 2 bases; junction bases outside the gene matches: 3. This CDR3 has 13 residues. DNA for the CDR3: TGCAGTGCAAGACTAGCGGGAACCTACGAGCAGTACTTC. This translates into CSARLAGTYEQYF.

There are a few counts of this clonotype. The gene calls are TRBV28 and TRBJ2-1, with TRBD2 identical over 7 bases. Germline V gene data show CDR1 as MDHEN and CDR2 as SYDVKM. The CDR3 is 13 amino acids. The trim removed 6 bases at V and 10 bases at J, leaving 9 bases unmatched. The CDR3 DNA sequence: TGTGCCAGCAGCATGGGAGGGACCCTAGAGCAGTTCTTC. Its translation: CASSMGGTLEQFF.

The chain has TRBV29-1 and TRBJ1-1; D might be TRBD1 (5 bases). CDR1 and CDR2 (germline): SQVTM, ANQGSEA. V lost 3 bases and J lost 0, with 8 bases in between. The CDR3 is made up of 13 amino acids. CDR3 in amino acids: CSVDRVLNTEAFF. CDR3 DNA: TGCAGCGTTGACAGGGTACTGAACACTGAAGCTTTCTTT.

This clonotype was found many times. The chain combines TRBV5-1 with TRBJ2-7; D gene uncertain. Germline V CDR1 and CDR2: SGHRS, YFSETQ. Trimming left V 0 bases short and J 1 base short, with 5 bases between. The CDR3 is 13 residues long. CDR3 protein: CASSLDGSYEQYF. The CDR3 bases are TGCGCCAGCAGCTTGGACGGTTCCTACGAGCAGTACTTC.

This sequence joins TRBV29-1 and TRBJ2-1; 11 positions agree with TRBD2. The CDR3 has 13 residues. CDR1 and CDR2 (germline): SQVTM, ANQGSEA. Trimming removed 7 bases from V and 4 bases from J; junction bases left unmatched: 3. CDR3 residues: CSGGLAAYNEQFF. The CDR3 bases are TGCAGCGGGGGACTAGCGGCTTACAATGAGCAGTTCTTC.

This clonotype was detected only a few times. The chain is built from TRBV5-1 and TRBJ2-7; D tentatively fits TRBD1 or TRBD2 (5 bases each). From germline, CDR1 is SGHRS and CDR2 YFSETQ. Trimming pared 0 bases from V and 5 bases from J, leaving 15 bases between. CDR3 length: 15 residues. The CDR3 nucleotides are TGCGCCAGCAGCTTGGTCGGGGACGGGGTCGACGAGCAGTACTTC. Amino acid sequence: CASSLVGDGVDEQYF. Together with reference TRBV5-1 and TRBJ2-7, the CDR3 gives the full variable domain: KAGVTQTPRYLIKTRGQQVTLSCSPISGHRSVSWYQQTPGQGLQFLFEYFSETQRNKGNFPGRFSGRQFSNSRSEMNVSTLELGDSALYLCASSLVGDGVDEQYFGPGTRLTVT.

This clonotype turned up a few times. The chain carries TRBV5-1 and TRBJ2-4; 7 bases align to TRBD1. J was trimmed by 3 bases and V by 6 bases; bases with no gene match: 3. Germline V gene data show CDR1 as SGHRS and CDR2 as YFSETQ. This CDR3 spans 13 amino acids. Here the CDR3 reads CASKAGGKNIQYF. In nucleotides, the CDR3 is TGCGCCAGCAAGGCAGGGGGCAAAAACATTCAGTACTTC.

This chain links TRBV5-1 with TRBJ1-5; D call uncertain. Germline CDR1 SGHRS, CDR2 YFSETQ. CDR3 length: 13 residues. With 7 bases removed from V and 1 base from J, the gap between germline ends came to 9 bases. CDR3 residues: CASVGRSNQPQHF. The CDR3 DNA reads as TGCGCCAGCGTTGGACGGAGCAATCAGCCCCAGCATTTT.

This clonotype was counted only a few times. The chain employs TRBV6-2 or TRBV6-3 and TRBJ1-1; a weak D match, TRBD1 (6 bases). Per the germline V gene, CDR1 is MNHEY and CDR2 is SVGEGT. The length of the CDR3 is 13 residues. V was shortened by 7 bases and J by 7 bases, with 16 bases between the two germline ends. CDR3 protein: CASIKGGIREAFF. CDR3 nucleotide sequence: TGTGCCAGCATAAAAGGGGGAATACGTGAAGCTTTCTTT.

J is TRBJ2-3 and V is TRBV29-1, with D possibly being TRBD2 (5 bases). V lost 4 bases and J 3 bases, leaving 14 bases between the germline ends. The CDR3 loop spans 14 amino acids. Germline V CDR1 and CDR2: SQVTM, ANQGSEA. The CDR3 region has the DNA TGCAGCGTTGGGGATCCCACGGGGACAGATACGCAGTATTTT. Protein: CSVGDPTGTDTQYF.

V usage is TRBV5-6 and J usage is TRBJ2-5; TRBD2 is a possible D gene (5 bases). The CDR3 spans 14 residues. CDR1 and CDR2 from the germline V gene are SGHDT and YYEEEE. Between the trimmed V and J ends, which lost 8 bases and 9 bases, there was a span of 23 bases. CDR3 region: CASAPPAGFGAQYF. CDR3 nucleotide sequence: TGTGCCAGTGCCCCCCCGGCGGGTTTTGGGGCCCAGTACTTC.

J is TRBJ2-7 and V is TRBV4-2, with 8 positions matching TRBD1. The CDR3 covers 13 residues. CDR1 LGHNA and CDR2 YNFKEQ come from the germline V gene. Germline trimming cut 0 bases from V and 6 bases from J; bases unmatched to any gene: 1. CDR3 sequence (DNA): TGTGCCAGCAGCCAAGACAGGGGGCGCGAGCAGTACTTC. Protein: CASSQDRGREQYF.

The V and J genes are TRBV9 and TRBJ2-5, with TRBD2 identical over 9 bases. The J call may be faulty, since TRBJ2-1 better matches the DNA end. Germline V gene data show CDR1 as SGDLS and CDR2 as YYNGEE. The CDR3 is made up of 16 amino acids. The CDR3: CASSAAGGPAGNEQFF. As DNA, the CDR3 is TGTGCCAGCAGCGCGGCGGGAGGGCCTGCCGGCAATGAGCAGTTCTTC.

This clonotype came up a few times. The V gene is TRBV29-1, the J gene TRBJ2-1, with 9 bases lining up with TRBD1. The V and J ends lost 0 bases and 7 bases, in that order; junction bases with no gene match: 7. From germline, CDR1 is SQVTM and CDR2 ANQGSEA. The CDR3 loop spans 15 amino acids. The CDR3 DNA is TGCAGCGTTGAAGACCCGGGACAGGGTAATAATGAGCAGTTCTTC. Translating it yields CSVEDPGQGNNEQFF.

The chain joins TRBV4-1 to TRBJ2-7; D perhaps matches TRBD2 (6 bases). CDR1 MGHRA and CDR2 YSYEKL come from the germline V gene. V lost 9 bases to trimming and J lost 3 bases, with 27 bases between them. This CDR3 region has 17 residues. This chain's CDR3 is CASVPGLLVLESYEQYF. The DNA for the CDR3 is TGCGCCAGTGTTCCGGGACTTCTGGTCCTGGAGAGCTACGAGCAGTACTTC.

In its sample, this clonotype was seen a few times. The chain uses TRBV13 and TRBJ2-7, with D perhaps TRBD1 or TRBD2 (5 bases each). This CDR3 has 14 residues. Trimming took 5 bases from V and 7 from J, leaving 18 bases between them. Per the germline V gene, CDR1 is PRHDT and CDR2 is FYEKMQ (reference sequence). This CDR3 is CASSPRPGPREQYF. For the CDR3, the DNA is TGTGCCAGCAGCCCCCGACCGGGACCACGAGAGCAGTACTTC.

The gene calls are TRBV7-9 and TRBJ1-2; 8 nucleotides agree with TRBD1. V lost 4 bases, J lost 2 bases, and 3 bases stayed unmatched. CDR3 length: 14 residues. The germline V gene has CDR1 SEHNR and CDR2 FQNEAQ (reference sequence). CDR3 in DNA: TGTGCCAGCAGCTACAGGGGGTTGAACTATGGCTACACCTTC. Translating it yields CASSYRGLNYGYTF.

This clonotype was seen more than once but under ten times. This chain links TRBV7-2 with TRBJ1-5; D unresolved. The length of the CDR3 is 16 residues. Per the germline V gene, CDR1 is SGHTA and CDR2 is FQGNSA. Between the trimmed V and J ends, which lost 5 bases and 3 bases, there was a span of 17 bases. Written as DNA, the CDR3 is TGTGCCAGCAGCCCCCGTGCAGCTACTCACAATCAGCCCCAGCATTTT. This encodes CASSPRAATHNQPQHF.

The V call is TRBV7-2, the J call TRBJ2-5; the match to TRBD2 covers 13 bases. V lost 4 bases and J lost 5; bases outside the gene matches: 7. CDR1 and CDR2 from the germline V gene are SGHTA and FQGNSA. The CDR3 sequence is 16 residues long. CDR3 region: CASSSSTSGRWETQYF. CDR3 bases: TGTGCCAGCAGCTCCTCGACTAGCGGGAGGTGGGAGACCCAGTACTTC. Drawing the rest from reference TRBV7-2 and TRBJ2-5, the complete variable domain is GAGVSQSPSNKVTEKGKDVELRCDPISGHTALYWYRQSLGQGLEFLIYFQGNSAPDKSGLPSDRFSAERTGGSVSTLTIQRTQQEDSAVYLCASSSSTSGRWETQYFGPGTRLLVL.